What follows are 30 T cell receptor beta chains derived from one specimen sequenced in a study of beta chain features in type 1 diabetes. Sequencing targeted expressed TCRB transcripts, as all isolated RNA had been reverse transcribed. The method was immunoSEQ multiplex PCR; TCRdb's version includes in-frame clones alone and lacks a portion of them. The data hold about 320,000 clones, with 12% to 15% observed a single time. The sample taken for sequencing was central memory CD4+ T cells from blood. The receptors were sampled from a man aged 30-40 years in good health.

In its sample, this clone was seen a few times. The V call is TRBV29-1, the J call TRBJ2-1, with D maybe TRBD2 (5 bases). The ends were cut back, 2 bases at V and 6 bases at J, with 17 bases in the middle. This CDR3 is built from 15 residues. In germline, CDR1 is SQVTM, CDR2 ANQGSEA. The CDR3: CSVEFSFQTINEQFF. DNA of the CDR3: TGCAGCGTTGAATTTAGTTTCCAGACTATCAATGAGCAGTTCTTC.

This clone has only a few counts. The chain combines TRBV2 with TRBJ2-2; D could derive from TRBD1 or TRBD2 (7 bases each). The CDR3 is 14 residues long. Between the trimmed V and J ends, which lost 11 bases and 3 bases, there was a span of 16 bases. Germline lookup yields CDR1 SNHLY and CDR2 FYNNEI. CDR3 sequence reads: CAVQGGTDTGELFF. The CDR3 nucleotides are TGTGCCGTCCAGGGGGGGACGGACACCGGGGAGCTGTTTTTT.

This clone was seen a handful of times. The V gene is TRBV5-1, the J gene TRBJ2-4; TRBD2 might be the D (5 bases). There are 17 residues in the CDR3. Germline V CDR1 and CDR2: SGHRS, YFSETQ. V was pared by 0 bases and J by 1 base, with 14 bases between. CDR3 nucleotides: TGCGCCAGCAGCTTGGGAATACAGTGGAGGGCCAAAAACATTCAGTACTTC. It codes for CASSLGIQWRAKNIQYF.

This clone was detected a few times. CDR3 amino acids: CASSLSGRNTGELFF. The CDR3 DNA reads as TGTGCCAGCAGCTTGAGCGGGAGAAACACCGGGGAGCTGTTTTTT. The V gene is TRBV7-2, the J gene TRBJ2-2, with 8 bases lining up with TRBD2. V gave up 3 bases and J gave up 2 bases; unmatched junction bases: 2. Looked up from germline, CDR1 is SGHTA and CDR2 is FQGNSA. The CDR3 length is 15 residues.

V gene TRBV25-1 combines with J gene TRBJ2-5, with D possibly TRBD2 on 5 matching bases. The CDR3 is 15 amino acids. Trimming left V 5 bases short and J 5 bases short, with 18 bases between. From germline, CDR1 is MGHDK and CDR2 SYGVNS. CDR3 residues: CASSTHGVSLETQYF. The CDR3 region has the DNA TGTGCCAGCAGTACCCACGGGGTATCTTTGGAGACCCAGTACTTC.

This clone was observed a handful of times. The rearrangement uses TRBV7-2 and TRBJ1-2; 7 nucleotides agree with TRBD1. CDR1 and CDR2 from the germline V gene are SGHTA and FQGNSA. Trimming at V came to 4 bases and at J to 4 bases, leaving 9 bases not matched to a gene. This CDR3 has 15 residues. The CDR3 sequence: CASSSQDRVVYGYTF. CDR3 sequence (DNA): TGTGCCAGCAGCTCCCAAGACAGGGTAGTCTATGGCTACACCTTC.

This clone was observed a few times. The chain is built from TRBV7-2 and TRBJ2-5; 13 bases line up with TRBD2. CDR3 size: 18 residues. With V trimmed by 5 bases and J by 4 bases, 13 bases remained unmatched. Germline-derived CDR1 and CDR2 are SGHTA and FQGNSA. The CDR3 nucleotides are TGTGCCAGCAGCCATAGACTAGCGGGGGGCCGAAGGAGAGAGACCCAGTACTTC. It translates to CASSHRLAGGRRRETQYF.

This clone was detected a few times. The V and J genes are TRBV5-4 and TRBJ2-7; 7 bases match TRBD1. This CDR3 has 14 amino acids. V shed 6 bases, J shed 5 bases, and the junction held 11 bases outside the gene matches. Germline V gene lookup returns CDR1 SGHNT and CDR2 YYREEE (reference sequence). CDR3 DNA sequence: TGTGCCAGCACCATGGGAACAGGGGCGAACGAGCAGTACTTC. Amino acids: CASTMGTGANEQYF.

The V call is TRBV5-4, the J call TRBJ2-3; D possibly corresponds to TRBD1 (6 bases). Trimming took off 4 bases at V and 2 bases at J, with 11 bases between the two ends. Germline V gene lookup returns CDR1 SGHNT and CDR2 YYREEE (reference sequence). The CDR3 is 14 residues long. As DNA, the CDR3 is TGTGCCAGCAGCCGAGGACAGCCCACAGATACGCAGTATTTT. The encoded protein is CASSRGQPTDTQYF.

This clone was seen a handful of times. CDR3 loop: CASMPTGTSYNEQFF. CDR3 in DNA: TGTGCCAGCATGCCAACCGGGACTTCATACAATGAGCAGTTCTTC. V usage is TRBV7-3 and J usage is TRBJ2-1, with a tentative D call TRBD2 (6 bases). Per the germline V gene, CDR1 is SGHTA and CDR2 is FQGTGA. This CDR3 comprises 15 residues. Trimming cost V 7 bases and J 4 bases, with 17 bases left between them.

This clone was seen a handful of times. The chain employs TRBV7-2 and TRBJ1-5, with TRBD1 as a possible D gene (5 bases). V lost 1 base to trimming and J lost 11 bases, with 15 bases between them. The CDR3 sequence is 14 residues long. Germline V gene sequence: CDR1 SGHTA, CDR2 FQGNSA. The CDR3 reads CASSLGGASRAQHF. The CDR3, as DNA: TGTGCCAGCAGCTTAGGGGGCGCCTCTAGGGCCCAGCATTTT.

CDR3 sequence (DNA): TGTGCCAGCAGTTGGACAGCCATGAACACTGAAGCTTTCTTT. Protein sequence: CASSWTAMNTEAFF. V usage is TRBV28 and J usage is TRBJ1-1; D is possibly TRBD1 (6 bases). This CDR3 spans 14 amino acids. The germline CDR1 and CDR2 sequences are MDHEN and SYDVKM. V was pared by 4 bases and J by 0 bases, with 9 bases between.

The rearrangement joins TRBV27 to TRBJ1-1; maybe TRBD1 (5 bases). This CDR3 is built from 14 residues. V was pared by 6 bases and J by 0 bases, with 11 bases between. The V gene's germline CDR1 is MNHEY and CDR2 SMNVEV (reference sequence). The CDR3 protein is CASRRTGVNTEAFF. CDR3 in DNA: TGTGCCAGCAGACGCACGGGGGTGAACACTGAAGCTTTCTTT.

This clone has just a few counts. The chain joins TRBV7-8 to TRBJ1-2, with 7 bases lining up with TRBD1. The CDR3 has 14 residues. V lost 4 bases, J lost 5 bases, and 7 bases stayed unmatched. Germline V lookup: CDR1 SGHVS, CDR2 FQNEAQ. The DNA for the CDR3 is TGTGCCAGCAGCTCCCGCAGGGGGGAATATGGCTACACCTTC. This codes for CASSSRRGEYGYTF.

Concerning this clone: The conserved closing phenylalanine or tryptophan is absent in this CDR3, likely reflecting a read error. CDR3 DNA: TGCGCCAGCAGCCCGGACTACCTGGGCACTGAAGCTTTCCTT. Protein product: CASSPDYLGTEAFL. The rearrangement uses TRBV5-1 and TRBJ1-1; D is ambiguous. CDR3 size: 14 residues. The V gene lost 4 bases and the J gene lost 4 bases, with 14 bases spanning the gap. The germline V gene has CDR1 SGHRS and CDR2 YFSETQ.

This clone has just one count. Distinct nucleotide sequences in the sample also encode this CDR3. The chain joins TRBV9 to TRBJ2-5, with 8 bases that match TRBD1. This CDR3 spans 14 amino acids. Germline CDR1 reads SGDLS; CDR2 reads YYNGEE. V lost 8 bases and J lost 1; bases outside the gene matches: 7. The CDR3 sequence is CASSLGQGQETQYF. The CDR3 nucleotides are TGTGCCAGTAGCCTCGGACAGGGCCAAGAGACCCAGTACTTC.

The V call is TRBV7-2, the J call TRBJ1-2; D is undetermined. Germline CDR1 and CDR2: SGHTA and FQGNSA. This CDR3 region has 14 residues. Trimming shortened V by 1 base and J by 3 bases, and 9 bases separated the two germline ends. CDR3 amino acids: CASSLGHGDYGYTF. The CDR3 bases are TGTGCCAGCAGCTTAGGCCACGGGGACTATGGCTACACCTTC.

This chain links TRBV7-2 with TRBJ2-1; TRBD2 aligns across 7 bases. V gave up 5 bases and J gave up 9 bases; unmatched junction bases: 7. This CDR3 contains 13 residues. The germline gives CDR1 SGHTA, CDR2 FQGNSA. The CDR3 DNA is TGTGCCAGCAGCCTTAATCGGGAGGCTGAGCAGTTCTTC. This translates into CASSLNREAEQFF.

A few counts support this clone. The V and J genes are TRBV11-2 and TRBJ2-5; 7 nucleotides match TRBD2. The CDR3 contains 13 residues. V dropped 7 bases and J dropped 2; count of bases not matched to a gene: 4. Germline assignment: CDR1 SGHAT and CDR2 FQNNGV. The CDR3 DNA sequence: TGTGCCAGCAATCGGGGAGGGCAAGAGACCCAGTACTTC. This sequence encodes CASNRGGQETQYF. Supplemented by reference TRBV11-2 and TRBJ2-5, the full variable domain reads EAGVAQSPRYKIIEKRQSVAFWCNPISGHATLYWYQQILGQGPKLLIQFQNNGVVDDSQLPKDRFSAERLKGVDSTLKIQPAKLEDSAVYLCASNRGGQETQYFGPGTRLLVL.

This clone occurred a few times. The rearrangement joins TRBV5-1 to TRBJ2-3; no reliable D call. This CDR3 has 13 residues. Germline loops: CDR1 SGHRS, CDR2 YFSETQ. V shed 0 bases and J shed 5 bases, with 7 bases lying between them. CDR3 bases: TGCGCCAGCAGCTTGGCAGCGAAAGATACGCAGTATTTT. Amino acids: CASSLAAKDTQYF.

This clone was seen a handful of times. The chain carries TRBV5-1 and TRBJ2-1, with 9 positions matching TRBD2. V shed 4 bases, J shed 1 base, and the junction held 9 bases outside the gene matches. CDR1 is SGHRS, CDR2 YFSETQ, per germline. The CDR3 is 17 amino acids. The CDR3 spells CASSPLGGRASYNEQFF. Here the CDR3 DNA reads TGCGCCAGCAGCCCTTTGGGCGGGAGGGCTTCCTACAATGAGCAGTTCTTC.

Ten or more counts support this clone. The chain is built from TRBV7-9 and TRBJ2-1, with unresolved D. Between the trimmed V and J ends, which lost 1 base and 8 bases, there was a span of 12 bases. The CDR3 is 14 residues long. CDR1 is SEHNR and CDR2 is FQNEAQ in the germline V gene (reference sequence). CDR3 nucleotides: TGTGCCAGCAGCTTAGAGTTATCAGTCGATGAGCAGTTCTTC. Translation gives CASSLELSVDEQFF.

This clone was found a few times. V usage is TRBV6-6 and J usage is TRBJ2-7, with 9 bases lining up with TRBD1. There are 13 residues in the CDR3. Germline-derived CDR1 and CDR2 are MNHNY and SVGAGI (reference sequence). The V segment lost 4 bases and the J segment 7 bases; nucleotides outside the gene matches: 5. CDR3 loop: CASSWDRAREQYF. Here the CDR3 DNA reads TGTGCCAGCAGTTGGGACAGGGCTAGGGAGCAGTACTTC.

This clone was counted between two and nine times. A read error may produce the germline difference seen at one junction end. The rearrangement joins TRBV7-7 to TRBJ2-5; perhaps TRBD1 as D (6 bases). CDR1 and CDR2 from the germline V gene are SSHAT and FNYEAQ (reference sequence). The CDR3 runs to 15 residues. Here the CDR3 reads CASSYTGLYQETQYF. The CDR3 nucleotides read TGCGCCAGCAGCTACACAGGGCTCTACCAAGAGACCCAGTACTTC.

DNA for the CDR3: TGCGCCAGCAGCTTGTCATGGGGAAGATCCGGGGAGCTGTTTTTT. It codes for CASSLSWGRSGELFF. This chain joins TRBV5-1 and TRBJ2-2, with unresolved D. V lost 1 base and J 6 bases, leaving 13 bases between the germline ends. This CDR3 region has 15 residues. In germline, CDR1 is SGHRS, CDR2 YFSETQ.

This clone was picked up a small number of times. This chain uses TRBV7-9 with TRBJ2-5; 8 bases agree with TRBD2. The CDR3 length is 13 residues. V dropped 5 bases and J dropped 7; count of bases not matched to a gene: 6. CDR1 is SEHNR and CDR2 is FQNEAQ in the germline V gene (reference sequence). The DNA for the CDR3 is TGTGCCAGCAGCCCCGGGACTAGGGGGACCCAGTACTTC. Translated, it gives CASSPGTRGTQYF.

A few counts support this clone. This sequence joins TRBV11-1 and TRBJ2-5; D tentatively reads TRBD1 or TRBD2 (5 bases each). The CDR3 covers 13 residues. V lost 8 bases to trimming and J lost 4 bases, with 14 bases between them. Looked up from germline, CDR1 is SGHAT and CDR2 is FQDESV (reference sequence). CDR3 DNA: TGTGCCAGCGCTCCTGGGGGAACAGAGACCCAGTACTTC. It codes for CASAPGGTETQYF.

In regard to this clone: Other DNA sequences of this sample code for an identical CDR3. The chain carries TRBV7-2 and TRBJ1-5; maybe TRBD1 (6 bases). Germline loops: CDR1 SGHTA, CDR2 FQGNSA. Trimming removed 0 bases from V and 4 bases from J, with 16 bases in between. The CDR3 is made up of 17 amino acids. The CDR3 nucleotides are TGTGCCAGCAGCTTAGCGCCTCTCGGCAGGGGTAATCAGCCCCAGCATTTT. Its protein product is CASSLAPLGRGNQPQHF.

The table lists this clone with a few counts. The CDR3 here is CATAFGVRDTQYF. In DNA form, the CDR3 reads TGTGCCACAGCGTTCGGGGTTAGGGATACGCAGTATTTT. The chain joins TRBV6-5 to TRBJ2-3, with D maybe TRBD2 (5 bases). The CDR3 has 13 amino acids. Germline V lookup: CDR1 MNHEY, CDR2 SVGAGI. Trimming removed 10 bases from V and 6 bases from J, with 17 bases in between.

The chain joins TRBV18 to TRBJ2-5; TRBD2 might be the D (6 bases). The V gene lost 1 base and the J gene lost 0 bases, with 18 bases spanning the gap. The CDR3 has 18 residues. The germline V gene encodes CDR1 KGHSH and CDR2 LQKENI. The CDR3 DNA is TGTGCCAGCTCACCACGCCCCTCCGGGACTGCGAACCAAGAGACCCAGTACTTC. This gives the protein CASSPRPSGTANQETQYF.